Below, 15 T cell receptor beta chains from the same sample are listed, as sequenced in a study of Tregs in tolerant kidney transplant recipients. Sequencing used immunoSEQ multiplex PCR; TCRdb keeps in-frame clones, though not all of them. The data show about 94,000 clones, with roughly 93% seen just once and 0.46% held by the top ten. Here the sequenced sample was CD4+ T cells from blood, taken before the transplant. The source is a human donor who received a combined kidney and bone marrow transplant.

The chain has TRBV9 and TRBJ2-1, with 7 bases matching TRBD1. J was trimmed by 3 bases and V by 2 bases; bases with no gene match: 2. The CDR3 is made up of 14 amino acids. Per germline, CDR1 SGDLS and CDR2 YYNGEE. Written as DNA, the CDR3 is TGTGCCAGCAGCGTTTCAGGGGGCTACAATGAGCAGTTCTTC. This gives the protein CASSVSGGYNEQFF.

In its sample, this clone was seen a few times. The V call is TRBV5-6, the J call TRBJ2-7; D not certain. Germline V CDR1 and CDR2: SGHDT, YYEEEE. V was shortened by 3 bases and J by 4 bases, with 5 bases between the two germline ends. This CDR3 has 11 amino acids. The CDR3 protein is CASSSKYEQYF. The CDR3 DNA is TGTGCCAGCAGCTCAAAATACGAGCAGTACTTC.

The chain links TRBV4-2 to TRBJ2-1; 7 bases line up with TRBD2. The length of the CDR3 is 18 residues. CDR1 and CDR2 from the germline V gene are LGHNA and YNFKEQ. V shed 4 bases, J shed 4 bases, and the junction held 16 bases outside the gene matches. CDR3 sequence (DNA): TGTGCCAGCAGCCCTCATACCCGTCTAGCGGCACGATACAATGAGCAGTTCTTC. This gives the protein CASSPHTRLAARYNEQFF.

The CDR3 spells CASSEGTSGPRNEQFF. The CDR3 region has the DNA TGTGCCAGCAGTGAAGGGACTAGCGGGCCGAGAAATGAGCAGTTCTTC. V is TRBV25-1 and J is TRBJ2-1; 12 nucleotides agree with TRBD2. V was clipped by 2 bases and J by 7 bases; unmatched bases: 6. The length of the CDR3 is 16 residues. Per germline, CDR1 MGHDK and CDR2 SYGVNS.

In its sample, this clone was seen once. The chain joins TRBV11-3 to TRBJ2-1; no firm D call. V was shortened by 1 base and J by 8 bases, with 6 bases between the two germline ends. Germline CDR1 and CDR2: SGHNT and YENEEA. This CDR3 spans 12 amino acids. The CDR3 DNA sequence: TGTGCCAGCAGCTTAGTTCCCTATGAGCAGTTCTTC. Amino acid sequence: CASSLVPYEQFF.

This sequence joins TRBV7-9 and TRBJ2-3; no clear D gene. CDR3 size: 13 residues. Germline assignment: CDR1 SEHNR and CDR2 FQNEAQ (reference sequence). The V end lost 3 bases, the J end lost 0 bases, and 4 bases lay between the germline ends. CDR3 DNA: TGTGCCAGCAGCTTGTCTAGCACAGATACGCAGTATTTT. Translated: CASSLSSTDTQYF.

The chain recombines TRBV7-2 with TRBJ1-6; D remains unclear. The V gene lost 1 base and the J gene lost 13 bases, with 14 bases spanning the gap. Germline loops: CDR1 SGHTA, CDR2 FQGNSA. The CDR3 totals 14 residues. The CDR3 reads CASSLDQTDWPLHF. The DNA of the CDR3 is TGTGCCAGCAGCTTAGATCAGACCGACTGGCCCCTCCACTTT.

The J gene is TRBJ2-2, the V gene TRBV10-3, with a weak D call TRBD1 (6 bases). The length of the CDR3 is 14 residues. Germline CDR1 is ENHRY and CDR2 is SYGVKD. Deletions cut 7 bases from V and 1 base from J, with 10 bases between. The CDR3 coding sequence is TGTGCCATCACTGGACAGATGAACACCGGGGAGCTGTTTTTT. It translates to CAITGQMNTGELFF.

The chain's CDR3 is CASSPGTGRGEQYF. CDR3 sequence (DNA): TGTGCCAGCAGTCCCGGGACAGGGCGTGGGGAGCAGTACTTC. The gene calls are TRBV28 and TRBJ2-7; TRBD1 matches 9 bases. The germline V gene encodes CDR1 MDHEN and CDR2 SYDVKM. Trimming took 5 bases from V and 7 from J; bases not matched to a gene: 9. The CDR3 is 14 residues long.

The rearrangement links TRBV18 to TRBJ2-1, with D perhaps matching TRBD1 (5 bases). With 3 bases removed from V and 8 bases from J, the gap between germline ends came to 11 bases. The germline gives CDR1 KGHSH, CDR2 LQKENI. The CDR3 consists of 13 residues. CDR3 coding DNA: TGTGCCAGCTCACCGTTAGGGGATGATGAGCAGTTCTTC. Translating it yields CASSPLGDDEQFF.

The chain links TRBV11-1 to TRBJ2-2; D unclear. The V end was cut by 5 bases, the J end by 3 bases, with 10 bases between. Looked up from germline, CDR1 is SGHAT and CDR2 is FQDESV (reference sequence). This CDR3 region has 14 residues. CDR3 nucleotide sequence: TGTGCCAGCAGCGCGCCACCGCACACCGGGGAGCTGTTTTTT. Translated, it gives CASSAPPHTGELFF.

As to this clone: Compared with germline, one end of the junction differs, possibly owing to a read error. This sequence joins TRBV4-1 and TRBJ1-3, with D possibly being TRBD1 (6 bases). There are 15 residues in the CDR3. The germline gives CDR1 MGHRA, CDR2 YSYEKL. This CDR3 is CASSPRQASGNAIYF. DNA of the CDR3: TGCGCCAGCAGTCCTAGACAGGCTTCGGGAAACGCCATATATTTT.

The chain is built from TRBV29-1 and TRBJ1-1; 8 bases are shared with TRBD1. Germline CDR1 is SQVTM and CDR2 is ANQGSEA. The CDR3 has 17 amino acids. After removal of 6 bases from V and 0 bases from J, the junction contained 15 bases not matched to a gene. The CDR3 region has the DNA TGCAGCGTAGACGACCGCGGGACAGGAGATATGAACACTGAAGCTTTCTTT. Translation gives CSVDDRGTGDMNTEAFF.

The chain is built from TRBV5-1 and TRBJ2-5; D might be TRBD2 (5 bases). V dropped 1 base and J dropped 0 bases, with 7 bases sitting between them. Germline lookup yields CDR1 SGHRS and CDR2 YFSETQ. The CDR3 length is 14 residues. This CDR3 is CASSLSGHQETQYF. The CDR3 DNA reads TGCGCCAGCAGCTTGAGCGGACACCAAGAGACCCAGTACTTC.

The CDR3 coding sequence is TGTGCCAGCAGCTTAGGTCCCGCGGGATGGCAGTACTTC. Translation: CASSLGPAGWQYF. V and J are TRBV7-9 and TRBJ2-7; the D gene is possibly TRBD2 (6 bases). Germline values: CDR1 SEHNR, CDR2 FQNEAQ (reference sequence). CDR3 length: 13 amino acids. V lost 1 base and J 9 bases, leaving 13 bases between the germline ends.